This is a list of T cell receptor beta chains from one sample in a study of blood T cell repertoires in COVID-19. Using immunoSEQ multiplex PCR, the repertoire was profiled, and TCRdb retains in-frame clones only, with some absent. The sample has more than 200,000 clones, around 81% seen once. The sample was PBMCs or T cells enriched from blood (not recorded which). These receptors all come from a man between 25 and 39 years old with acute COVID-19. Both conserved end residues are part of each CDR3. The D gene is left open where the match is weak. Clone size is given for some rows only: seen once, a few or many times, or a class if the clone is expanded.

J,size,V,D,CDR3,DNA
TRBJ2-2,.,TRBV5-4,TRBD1,CASSTDRGTTGELFF,TGTGCCAGCAGCACTGACAGGGGTACCACCGGGGAGCTGTTTTTT
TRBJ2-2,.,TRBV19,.,CASKPLLHRSNTGELFF,TGTGCCAGTAAGCCCCTCCTTCACCGGTCAAACACCGGGGAGCTGTTTTTT
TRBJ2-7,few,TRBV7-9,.,CASSLMGMPGAYEQYF,TGTGCCAGCAGCTTAATGGGAATGCCAGGGGCCTACGAGCAGTACTTC
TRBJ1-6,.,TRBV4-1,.,CASSQVPVYNSPLHF,TGCGCCAGCAGCCAAGTGCCAGTCTATAATTCACCCCTCCACTTT
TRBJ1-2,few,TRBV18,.,CATSGRGGVFYYGYTF,TGTGCCACCTCCGGGAGGGGAGGGGTTTTTTACTATGGCTACACCTTC
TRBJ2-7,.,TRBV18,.,CASSPQSKPREQYF,TGTGCCAGCTCACCGCAGAGTAAGCCGCGGGAGCAGTACTTC
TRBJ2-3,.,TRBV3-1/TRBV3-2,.,CASSLNAGANTQYF,TGTGCCAGCAGCCTTAATGCGGGGGCGAATACGCAGTATTTT
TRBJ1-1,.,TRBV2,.,CASNRVNTEAFF,TGTGCCAGCAACAGGGTGAACACTGAAGCTTTCTTT
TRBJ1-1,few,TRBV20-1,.,CSASSPLLGVGTEAFF,TGCAGTGCTAGTAGTCCCCTCCTCGGGGTCGGCACTGAAGCTTTCTTT
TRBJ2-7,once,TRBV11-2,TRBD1,CASSFNRGVPYEQYF,TGTGCCAGCAGCTTCAACAGGGGGGTCCCCTACGAGCAGTACTTC
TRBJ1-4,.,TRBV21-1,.,CASSKGEGWANEKLFF,TGTGCCAGCAGCAAAGGTGAGGGCTGGGCTAATGAAAAACTGTTTTTT
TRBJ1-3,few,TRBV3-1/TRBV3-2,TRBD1,CASSETGVSGNTIYF,TGTGCCAGCAGCGAGACAGGGGTCTCTGGAAACACCATATATTTT
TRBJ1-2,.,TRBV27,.,CASSSWGGRDGYTF,TGTGCCAGCAGTTCATGGGGGGGGAGGGATGGCTACACCTTC
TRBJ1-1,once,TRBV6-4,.,CASSDSGHTEAFF,TGTGCCAGCAGTGACTCGGGGCACACTGAAGCTTTCTTT
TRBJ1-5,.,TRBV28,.,CAILPAEGNQPQHF,TGTGCCATACTCCCCGCGGAGGGCAATCAGCCCCAGCATTTT
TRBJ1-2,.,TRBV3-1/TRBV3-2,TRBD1,CASSQPGGALYGYTF,TGTGCCAGCAGCCAACCAGGGGGCGCCCTCTATGGCTACACCTTC
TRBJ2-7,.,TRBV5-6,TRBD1,CASSLGGQGRYEQYF,TGTGCCAGCAGCCTGGGAGGACAGGGTCGCTACGAGCAGTACTTC
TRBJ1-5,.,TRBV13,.,CASSLGQGWQPQHF,TGTGCCAGCAGCTTAGGACAGGGATGGCAGCCCCAGCATTTT
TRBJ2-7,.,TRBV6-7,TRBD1,CASSYSGQGPYEQYF,TGTGCCAGCAGTTACTCGGGACAGGGTCCCTACGAGCAGTACTTC
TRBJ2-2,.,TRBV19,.,CASRQGRTGELFF,TGTGCCAGTCGCCAGGGCCGGACCGGGGAGCTGTTTTTT
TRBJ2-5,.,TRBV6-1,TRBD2,CASSESGVYQETQYF,TGTGCCAGCAGTGAAAGCGGGGTGTACCAAGAGACCCAGTACTTC
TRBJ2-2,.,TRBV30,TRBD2,CAWSVGVTSGAGELFF,TGTGCCTGGAGTGTAGGGGTGACTAGCGGGGCCGGGGAGCTGTTTTTT
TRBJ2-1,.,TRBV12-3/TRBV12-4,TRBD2,CASSPSGVGEQFF,TGTGCCAGCAGCCCTAGCGGGGTAGGTGAGCAGTTCTTC
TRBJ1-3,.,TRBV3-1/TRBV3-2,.,CASSPLASGNTIYF,TGTGCCAGCAGCCCTCTGGCATCCGGAAACACCATATATTTT
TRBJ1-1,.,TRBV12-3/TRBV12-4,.,CASKQGLGTEAFF,TGTGCCAGCAAACAGGGTCTTGGCACTGAAGCTTTCTTT
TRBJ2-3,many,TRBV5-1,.,CASSSGQRTDTQYF,TGCGCCAGCAGCTCAGGACAGAGGACAGATACGCAGTATTTT